This T cell receptor beta chain was captured by sequencing in a study of human T cells and chemical hapten exposure. At the level of the study: The study traced per-sample TCR yield variation mainly to small differences in pooled library volumes. Whole-study results and caveats: No shift was seen in TCRs above 1 in 1000 frequency with DPC sensitization.

Losses at the gene ends were 6 bases for V and 1 base for J; bases not matched to a gene: 8. CDR1 and CDR2 (germline): SGHAT, FQNNGV. This CDR3 comprises 17 residues. Points on this clonotype: Its antigen remains unknown.

Time point here: healthy volunteer bleed at 6 weeks. Total RNA was isolated from whole blood that had not been fractionated. TCRdb re-called the RACE reads with MiXCR, one entry per CDR3 protein. Of 70,000 to 85,000 distinct CDR3 sequences in the sample, around 8.7% were seen once. The sequence derives from a male donor in good health. Some clones in this sample may be carry-over from other donors' samples. V gene TRBV11-2 combines with J gene TRBJ1-3; 11 bases are a match to TRBD1. Material for sequencing was whole blood. The CDR3, as DNA: TGTGCCAGCAGGATACCGGGACAGGGGGTATCTGGAAACACCATATATTTT. Translated: CASRIPGQGVSGNTIYF.